This TCR beta chain was identified during a study of blood T cell repertoires in COVID-19. For the study at large: Nucleic acid was either cDNA or gDNA, and it came from T cells, B-cell-depleted T cells, or PBMCs.

The CDR3 sequence is 13 residues long. Trimming shortened V by 5 bases and J by 4 bases, and 11 bases separated the two germline ends. Germline lookup yields CDR1 SEHNR and CDR2 FQNEAQ (reference sequence). Sequenced by immunoSEQ multiplex PCR; TCRdb stores in-frame clones only, minus some. The data contain about 220,000 clones, more than 80% of them seen just once; the ten biggest clones take up 2.2%. Sequenced: peripheral blood. The V and J genes are TRBV7-9 and TRBJ1-1, with D hard to call. This receptor was taken from a man between 25 and 39 years old who had recovered from COVID-19. This CDR3 reads CASSPPFVTEAFF. The CDR3 nucleotides read TGTGCCAGCAGCCCCCCTTTTGTCACTGAAGCTTTCTTT. Full variable domain (missing parts from reference TRBV7-9 and TRBJ1-1): DTGVSQNPRHKITKRGQNVTFRCDPISEHNRLYWYRQTLGQGPEFLTYFQNEAQLEKSRLLSDRFSAERPKGSFSTLEIQRTEQGDSAMYLCASSPPFVTEAFFGQGTRLTVV.